The subject of this entry is one T cell receptor (beta chain). TCRdb keeps only in-frame clones here, not all; method: immunoSEQ multiplex PCR. The sample gives around 340,000 clones, approximately 95% of which show up once; about 0.02% is in the top ten. The source of the sample is a study of shared T cell receptors in the human thymus. The CDR3 has 16 residues. Trimming left V 0 bases short and J 0 bases short, with 11 bases between. CDR1 and CDR2 (germline): KGHSH, LQKENI. Input material: thymocytes. The chain combines TRBV18 with TRBJ1-1; a possible D gene is TRBD1 (5 bases). The sequence was obtained from a human donor. CDR3 DNA sequence: TGTGCCAGCTCACCACCTGGGGCTAGGATGAACACTGAAGCTTTCTTT. This encodes CASSPPGARMNTEAFF.